What follows are 27 T cell receptor beta chains derived from one specimen sequenced in a study of T-cell reconstitution after alpha-beta-depleted transplantation in children. Unique molecular identifiers were built into the TCRbeta library. MiXCR, run by TCRdb on the PCR reads, gives a single entry per CDR3 protein. Among some 640,000 distinct CDR3 sequences listed, roughly 15% were seen once. Specimen: PBMCs from the stem cell graft donor, collected from the stem cell graft. These receptors came from a human donor who donated a stem cell graft to a child with acute myeloid leukemia.

This clonotype was detected only a few times. The gene calls are TRBV5-1 and TRBJ1-2; 8 bases are shared with TRBD1. V lost 4 bases and J lost 6; bases outside the gene matches: 8. Germline CDR1 SGHRS, CDR2 YFSETQ. The CDR3 has 14 residues. The CDR3 DNA is TGCGCCAGCAGCCCGACGGACAGGGAGGATGGCTACACCTTC. Its protein is CASSPTDREDGYTF.

The rearrangement uses TRBV9 and TRBJ1-2; no clear D. The CDR3 is 12 residues long. Per germline, CDR1 SGDLS and CDR2 YYNGEE. V was cut by 0 bases and J by 5 bases, with 5 bases left in between. The CDR3 region has the DNA TGTGCCAGCAGCGTAGAAGGTTATGGCTACACCTTC. Translated, it gives CASSVEGYGYTF. Looking up the rest from reference TRBV9 and TRBJ1-2 gives the full variable domain: DSGVTQTPKHLITATGQRVTLRCSPRSGDLSVYWYQQSLDQGLQFLIQYYNGEERAKGNILERFSAQQFPDLHSELNLSSLELGDSALYFCASSVEGYGYTFGSGTRLTVV.

Only one count was recorded for this clonotype. V gene TRBV20-1 combines with J gene TRBJ2-1; 8 nucleotides align to TRBD2. The CDR3 extends over 16 amino acids. Per the germline V gene, CDR1 is DFQATT and CDR2 is SNEGSKA (reference sequence). V gave up 0 bases and J gave up 0 bases; unmatched junction bases: 4. The CDR3, as DNA: TGCAGTGCTAGAGATCAGGCGGGGGGCTCCTACAATGAGCAGTTCTTC. Protein product: CSARDQAGGSYNEQFF.

The genes are TRBV20-1 and TRBJ1-3; D is unclear. V dropped 2 bases and J dropped 1 base, with 6 bases sitting between them. The CDR3 has 13 amino acids. The germline V gene encodes CDR1 DFQATT and CDR2 SNEGSKA (reference sequence). The CDR3 region is CSARQKSGNTIYF. CDR3 sequence (DNA): TGCAGTGCTAGACAGAAGTCTGGAAACACCATATATTTT.

The table lists this clonotype with many counts. J is TRBJ1-1 and V is TRBV7-2, with D hard to call. Trimming shortened V by 1 base and J by 7 bases, and 7 bases separated the two germline ends. The CDR3 runs to 12 residues. From germline, CDR1 is SGHTA and CDR2 FQGNSA. CDR3 loop: CASSLEFGEAFF. The CDR3 DNA is TGTGCCAGCAGCTTAGAGTTTGGTGAAGCTTTCTTT.

This clonotype was detected only a few times. This chain uses TRBV7-9 with TRBJ2-4, with D tentatively TRBD1 (6 bases). Germline CDR1 SEHNR, CDR2 FQNEAQ (reference sequence). This CDR3 has 16 residues. V was trimmed by 4 bases and J by 0 bases, leaving 13 bases between them. The CDR3 reads CASSSWTVLAKNIQYF. As DNA, the CDR3 is TGTGCCAGCAGCTCCTGGACAGTGCTAGCCAAAAACATTCAGTACTTC.

This clonotype was counted ten times or more. The chain has TRBV5-1 and TRBJ2-5; 9 bases fit TRBD1. The CDR3 spans 16 residues. CDR1 SGHRS and CDR2 YFSETQ come from the germline V gene. V dropped 2 bases and J dropped 3; count of bases not matched to a gene: 8. The CDR3 protein is CASSFYRGRVEETQYF. CDR3 in DNA: TGCGCCAGCAGCTTCTACAGGGGGCGAGTGGAAGAGACCCAGTACTTC. Complete variable domain (other parts from reference TRBV5-1 and TRBJ2-5): KAGVTQTPRYLIKTRGQQVTLSCSPISGHRSVSWYQQTPGQGLQFLFEYFSETQRNKGNFPGRFSGRQFSNSRSEMNVSTLELGDSALYLCASSFYRGRVEETQYFGPGTRLLVL.

This clonotype has a count of ten or more. The CDR3 spells CSAREGQGAMETQYF. DNA of the CDR3: TGCAGTGCTAGAGAGGGGCAGGGGGCGATGGAGACCCAGTACTTC. The rearrangement joins TRBV20-1 to TRBJ2-5; 8 bases match TRBD1. Losses at the gene ends were 0 bases for V and 5 bases for J; bases not matched to a gene: 8. The CDR3 spans 15 residues. In germline, CDR1 is DFQATT, CDR2 SNEGSKA (reference sequence).

This chain uses TRBV4-1 with TRBJ1-1; D remains ambiguous. V lost 4 bases and J 5 bases, leaving 23 bases between the germline ends. The CDR3 is 17 amino acids. Germline V CDR1 and CDR2: MGHRA, YSYEKL. The CDR3 nucleotides read TGCGCCAGCAGCCTGTGGTTTTTAGGGAGCTCAGGAACTGAAGCTTTCTTT. This codes for CASSLWFLGSSGTEAFF.

The rearrangement links TRBV7-3 to TRBJ2-3; D perhaps matches TRBD2 (5 bases). Germline CDR1 SGHTA, CDR2 FQGTGA. The CDR3 is 15 residues long. V was shortened by 2 bases and J by 6 bases, with 15 bases between the two germline ends. This CDR3 reads CASSLSGVERDTQYF. Written as DNA, the CDR3 is TGTGCCAGCAGCTTATCCGGGGTTGAGAGGGATACGCAGTATTTT.

This chain joins TRBV20-1 and TRBJ2-7; no clear D. V was cut by 3 bases and J by 2 bases, with 8 bases left in between. CDR3 length: 12 residues. Germline assignment: CDR1 DFQATT and CDR2 SNEGSKA (reference sequence). The CDR3 protein is CSASPHTYEQYF. In nucleotides, the CDR3 is TGCAGTGCTAGTCCACATACCTACGAGCAGTACTTC.

This sequence joins TRBV5-6 and TRBJ2-7; possibly TRBD2 for D (6 bases). The germline V gene encodes CDR1 SGHDT and CDR2 YYEEEE. CDR3 length: 14 residues. V dropped 4 bases and J dropped 2 bases, with 13 bases sitting between them. For the CDR3, the DNA is TGTGCCAGCAGCCAGGGACTTGAGCCCTACGAGCAGTACTTC. Its protein is CASSQGLEPYEQYF.

CDR3 amino acids: CASASGVSYNEQFF. The CDR3 nucleotides read TGTGCCAGCGCCTCGGGGGTCTCCTACAATGAGCAGTTCTTC. The J gene is TRBJ2-1, the V gene TRBV27; D perhaps matches TRBD2 (6 bases). Germline V gives CDR1 MNHEY, CDR2 SMNVEV (reference sequence). V lost 8 bases and J 0 bases, leaving 11 bases between the germline ends. This CDR3 is 14 amino acids long.

This clonotype was detected only a few times. The rearrangement joins TRBV12-3 or TRBV12-4 to TRBJ2-5; unclear D gene. The CDR3 sequence is 11 residues long. Trimming took off 5 bases at V and 7 bases at J, with 8 bases between the two ends. The DNA for the CDR3 is TGTGCCAGCAGTCCCCTGTTGACCCAGTACTTC. The encoded protein is CASSPLLTQYF.

This clonotype has only a few counts. V is TRBV7-2 and J is TRBJ1-4; no clear D gene. Trimming shortened V by 5 bases and J by 2 bases, and 12 bases separated the two germline ends. Germline values: CDR1 SGHTA, CDR2 FQGNSA. The CDR3 loop spans 15 amino acids. CDR3 in DNA: TGTGCCAGCAGCGTCTCCGGGAAGACTAATGAAAAACTGTTTTTT. It is translated as CASSVSGKTNEKLFF. The entire variable domain, with the rest obtained from reference TRBV7-2 and TRBJ1-4, is as follows: GAGVSQSPSNKVTEKGKDVELRCDPISGHTALYWYRQSLGQGLEFLIYFQGNSAPDKSGLPSDRFSAERTGGSVSTLTIQRTQQEDSAVYLCASSVSGKTNEKLFFGSGTQLSVL.

This clonotype has at least ten counts. The chain combines TRBV29-1 with TRBJ2-1; 11 bases agree with TRBD1. Per the germline V gene, CDR1 is SQVTM and CDR2 is ANQGSEA. Trimming took 7 bases from V and 8 from J; bases not matched to a gene: 10. This CDR3 region has 14 residues. The CDR3 DNA reads TGCAGCGCGGGGGGACAGGGGGTGTTCGATGAGCAGTTCTTC. It is translated as CSAGGQGVFDEQFF.

This clonotype turned up a few times. V and J are TRBV7-2 and TRBJ1-5; 8 bases agree with TRBD1. The V and J ends lost 1 base and 4 bases, in that order; junction bases with no gene match: 3. Germline V gene lookup returns CDR1 SGHTA and CDR2 FQGNSA. This CDR3 spans 15 amino acids. DNA for the CDR3: TGTGCCAGCAGCTTAGGGACAGGGATAAATCAGCCCCAGCATTTT. Protein sequence: CASSLGTGINQPQHF.

This clonotype was recorded at least ten times. The rearrangement uses TRBV27 and TRBJ1-1; D perhaps matches TRBD1 (6 bases). Trimming pared 5 bases from V and 5 bases from J, leaving 12 bases between. This CDR3 comprises 13 residues. CDR1 and CDR2 from the germline V gene are MNHEY and SMNVEV (reference sequence). CDR3 in DNA: TGTGCCAGCAGTCGATCAAGGGGGACTGAAGCTTTCTTT. Protein sequence: CASSRSRGTEAFF.

V usage is TRBV20-1 and J usage is TRBJ1-4, with 7 bases aligning to TRBD1. The CDR3 contains 19 residues. Trimming at V came to 0 bases and at J to 3 bases, leaving 16 bases not matched to a gene. Looked up from germline, CDR1 is DFQATT and CDR2 is SNEGSKA (reference sequence). CDR3 protein: CSARDLWQPEQGPNEKLFF. CDR3 coding DNA: TGCAGTGCTAGAGATCTCTGGCAACCCGAACAGGGGCCTAATGAAAAACTGTTTTTT.

The table lists this clonotype with a few counts. The DNA of the CDR3 is TGTGCCAGCAGCCAGAGGATCTCCGGCGAGCAGTACTTC. Its translation: CASSQRISGEQYF. The rearrangement links TRBV7-7 to TRBJ2-7; no reliable D call. This CDR3 region has 13 residues. In germline, CDR1 is SSHAT, CDR2 FNYEAQ (reference sequence). V lost 5 bases to trimming and J lost 6 bases, with 14 bases between them.

This clonotype was picked up many times. V is TRBV12-3 or TRBV12-4 and J is TRBJ2-1, with 8 positions matching TRBD1. The trim removed 5 bases at V and 3 bases at J, leaving 6 bases unmatched. The CDR3 contains 15 residues. The CDR3 loop is CASSQPGTGYNEQFF. CDR3 bases: TGTGCCAGCAGTCAACCCGGGACAGGCTACAATGAGCAGTTCTTC.

This clonotype showed up just a few times. The V gene is TRBV5-5, the J gene TRBJ2-1, with D maybe TRBD2 (5 bases). V dropped 4 bases and J dropped 13 bases, with 15 bases sitting between them. The CDR3 spans 12 residues. Germline lookup yields CDR1 SGHKS and CDR2 YYEKEE (reference sequence). This CDR3 reads CASSPGSGLQFF. CDR3 DNA: TGTGCCAGCAGCCCCGGCAGCGGATTACAGTTCTTC.

The chain uses TRBV12-3 or TRBV12-4 and TRBJ1-5, with a tentative D call TRBD1 (6 bases). This CDR3 is 15 amino acids long. V shed 1 base and J shed 8 bases, with 15 bases lying between them. CDR3 sequence reads: CASSLVLQGEEPQHF. CDR3 sequence (DNA): TGTGCCAGCAGTTTAGTGTTACAGGGCGAGGAGCCCCAGCATTTT.

This chain joins TRBV5-1 and TRBJ2-7; TRBD2 matches at 8 bases. J lost 5 bases, V lost 6 bases, and 4 bases had no gene match. Germline V lookup: CDR1 SGHRS, CDR2 YFSETQ. The CDR3 loop spans 12 amino acids. The DNA of the CDR3 is TGCGCCAGCACGGGGGGGGGAAACGAGCAGTACTTC. Its translation is CASTGGGNEQYF.

A remark on this clonotype: A much larger clone lies one base from this, so it may be a read error. The V and J genes are TRBV20-1 and TRBJ1-5; D is unclear. From germline, CDR1 is DFQATT and CDR2 SNEGSKA (reference sequence). The CDR3 is 14 amino acids. CDR3 nucleotides: TGCAGTGCTAGTCGACCGGGGAGCAATCAGCCCCGGCATTTT. Translating gives CSASRPGSNQPRHF.

To note about this clonotype: A read error may be the cause here, since a much bigger clone is one base away. The genes are TRBV25-1 and TRBJ2-7; D gene unclear. The CDR3 totals 11 residues. Germline values: CDR1 MGHDK, CDR2 SYGVNS. Trimming removed 4 bases at V and 3 bases at J, with 4 bases between. Written as DNA, the CDR3 is TGTGCCAGCAGTGCCTTCTACGAGCAGTACTTC. Translating it yields CASSAFYEQYF.

This clonotype was seen repeatedly, ten times or more. In nucleotides, the CDR3 is TGTGCCAGCAGAGGAATCCAGGGCGTGCAGTACTTC. Its translation is CASRGIQGVQYF. The rearrangement links TRBV27 to TRBJ2-7; tentative D call: TRBD1 (5 bases). V dropped 6 bases and J dropped 9 bases, with 15 bases sitting between them. The CDR3 runs to 12 residues. Germline loops: CDR1 MNHEY, CDR2 SMNVEV (reference sequence).